The entry below gives a single T cell receptor (beta chain) sequence along with its context. The data originate from a study of control samples from healthy donors and cancer patients. The assay was immunoSEQ multiplex PCR, and TCRdb's table has in-frame clones only and misses some. The sample has 100,000 to 150,000 clones, roughly 91% seen once. The V end was cut by 3 bases, the J end by 2 bases, with 5 bases between. This CDR3 region has 12 residues. Germline CDR1 is MDHEN and CDR2 is SYDVKM. The sequence derives from a man between 50 and 59 years old with head and neck cancer. Sample: PBMCs. The gene calls are TRBV28 and TRBJ2-7; unclear D gene. CDR3 sequence: CASSFLAYEQYF. The CDR3 nucleotides are TGTGCCAGCAGTTTCTTAGCCTACGAGCAGTACTTC.